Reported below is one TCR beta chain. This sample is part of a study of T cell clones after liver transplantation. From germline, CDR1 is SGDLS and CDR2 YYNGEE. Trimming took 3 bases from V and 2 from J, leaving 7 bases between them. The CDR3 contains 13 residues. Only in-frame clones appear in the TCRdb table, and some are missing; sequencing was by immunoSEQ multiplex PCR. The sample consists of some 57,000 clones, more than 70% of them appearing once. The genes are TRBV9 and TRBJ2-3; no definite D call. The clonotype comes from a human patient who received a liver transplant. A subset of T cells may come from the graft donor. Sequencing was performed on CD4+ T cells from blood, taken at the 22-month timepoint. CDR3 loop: CASSGGPTDTQYF. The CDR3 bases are TGTGCCAGCAGCGGCGGACCCACAGATACGCAGTATTTT.